A single sample is the source of the 29 T cell receptor beta chains below, sequenced in a study of blood T cell repertoires in COVID-19. Assay: immunoSEQ multiplex PCR; the TCRdb copy retains only in-frame clones and omits some. The data show 30,000 to 40,000 clones, 85% to 95% seen once. The specimen was peripheral blood. The origin of the receptors is a male donor with active COVID-19.

V is TRBV5-1 and J is TRBJ2-6, with 8 bases matching TRBD1. The CDR3 sequence is 19 residues long. V lost 7 bases to trimming and J lost 4 bases; unmatched junction nucleotides: 19. Germline V gene data show CDR1 as SGHRS and CDR2 as YFSETQ. For the CDR3, the DNA is TGCGCCAGCTGGGGGTCAGGGGGCCACCCTACTCTGGGGGCCAACGTCCTGACTTTC. Translation: CASWGSGGHPTLGANVLTF.

This CDR3 reads CASSLLLNQPQHF. The CDR3 DNA reads as TGTGCCAGCAGCTTATTGCTAAATCAGCCCCAGCATTTT. J is TRBJ1-5 and V is TRBV7-2; D remains ambiguous. Germline values: CDR1 SGHTA, CDR2 FQGNSA. The CDR3 sequence is 13 residues long. V lost 2 bases and J 4 bases, leaving 6 bases between the germline ends.

V is TRBV7-2 and J is TRBJ1-4, with a tentative D call TRBD1 (6 bases). The V and J ends lost 8 bases and 6 bases respectively, with 22 bases between them. Germline V gene sequence: CDR1 SGHTA, CDR2 FQGNSA. This CDR3 has 16 residues. Here the CDR3 reads CASRQVPGSFYEKLFF. In DNA form, the CDR3 reads TGTGCCAGCCGACAGGTCCCAGGGAGCTTTTATGAAAAACTGTTTTTT.

The V and J genes are TRBV6-2 or TRBV6-3 and TRBJ2-1; 14 positions agree with TRBD2. Germline assignment: CDR1 MNHEY and CDR2 SVGEGT. J lost 3 bases, V lost 0 bases, and 1 base had no gene match. The CDR3 length is 17 residues. As DNA, the CDR3 is TGTGCCAGCAGTTACTCGGGACTAGCGGGGGTCTACAATGAGCAGTTCTTC. Encoded protein: CASSYSGLAGVYNEQFF.

The chain joins TRBV4-3 to TRBJ2-2; weak D call: TRBD2 (6 bases). V lost 0 bases and J lost 8, with 22 bases in between. The CDR3 has 18 residues. Germline loops: CDR1 LGHNA, CDR2 YSLEER. The CDR3 region is CASSQEASAALIGGELFF. CDR3 nucleotide sequence: TGCGCCAGCAGCCAAGAGGCTAGCGCTGCTTTAATCGGAGGGGAGCTGTTTTTT.

V gene TRBV6-5 combines with J gene TRBJ2-7, with 8 positions matching TRBD1. The ends lost 6 bases at V and 6 bases at J; junction bases unmatched: 10. The length of the CDR3 is 14 residues. Germline V CDR1 and CDR2: MNHEY, SVGAGI. CDR3 region: CASSQGAQALEQYF. CDR3 coding DNA: TGTGCCAGCAGCCAGGGGGCGCAAGCACTCGAGCAGTACTTC.

The chain has TRBV15 and TRBJ1-4, with a possible D match to TRBD1 (5 bases). Per germline, CDR1 LNHNV and CDR2 YYDKDF (reference sequence). The V end was cut by 5 bases, the J end by 7 bases, with 14 bases between. This CDR3 contains 14 residues. CDR3: CATSGRVAPEKLFF. The CDR3 nucleotides are TGTGCCACCAGCGGCAGGGTTGCCCCTGAAAAACTGTTTTTT. Supplemented by reference TRBV15 and TRBJ1-4, the full variable domain reads DAMVIQNPRYQVTQFGKPVTLSCSQTLNHNVMYWYQQKSSQAPKLLFHYYDKDFNNEADTPDNFQSRRPNTSFCFLDIRSPGLGDTAMYLCATSGRVAPEKLFFGSGTQLSVL.

This rearrangement joins TRBV7-2 to TRBJ1-1; D gene uncertain. Trimming left V 3 bases short and J 11 bases short, with 19 bases between. CDR1 and CDR2 from the germline V gene are SGHTA and FQGNSA. The CDR3 is made up of 14 amino acids. CDR3 sequence (DNA): TGTGCCAGCAGCTTTTTAAGGGCCGAGGGCATGGCTTTCTTT. It translates to CASSFLRAEGMAFF.

The chain carries TRBV18 and TRBJ1-1; TRBD1 agrees at 7 bases. The V gene end was trimmed by 3 bases and the J gene end by 2 bases; junction bases not matched to a gene: 6. The CDR3 is 15 amino acids. Germline V gene data show CDR1 as KGHSH and CDR2 as LQKENI. The CDR3 reads CASSPDYRGNTEAFF. As DNA, the CDR3 is TGTGCCAGCTCACCGGACTACAGGGGAAACACTGAAGCTTTCTTT.

This clone was seen once. The chain recombines TRBV9 with TRBJ1-6, with no clear D. Germline V lookup: CDR1 SGDLS, CDR2 YYNGEE. The V gene lost 3 bases and the J gene lost 7 bases, with 11 bases spanning the gap. The CDR3 covers 14 residues. Here the CDR3 reads CASSGVGRNSPLHF. The CDR3 DNA sequence: TGTGCCAGCAGCGGAGTGGGGAGAAATTCACCCCTCCACTTT.

This chain joins TRBV3-1 (or the pseudogene TRBV3-2) and TRBJ1-4, with 7 bases fitting TRBD1. Germline V CDR1 and CDR2: LGHDT, YNNKEL (reference sequence). Losses at the gene ends were 5 bases for V and 8 bases for J; bases not matched to a gene: 23. The CDR3 contains 19 residues. The CDR3 DNA follows: TGTGCCAGCAGCTATGTCGTGGAGGGGGCGGTGGGCCGAGAGGAAAAACTGTTTTTT. It is translated as CASSYVVEGAVGREEKLFF.

V and J are TRBV27 and TRBJ2-7; a possible D gene is TRBD1 (5 bases). This CDR3 contains 17 residues. V dropped 6 bases and J dropped 5 bases, with 26 bases sitting between them. CDR1 is MNHEY and CDR2 is SMNVEV in the germline V gene (reference sequence). CDR3 protein: CASSPSKFGRVADEQYF. The CDR3 DNA sequence: TGTGCCAGCAGCCCGTCGAAGTTTGGCAGGGTGGCGGACGAGCAGTACTTC.

V is TRBV5-1 and J is TRBJ1-6; 8 bases fit TRBD1. Germline CDR1 SGHRS, CDR2 YFSETQ. V dropped 4 bases and J dropped 0; count of bases not matched to a gene: 9. The CDR3 has 18 residues. The CDR3 DNA reads TGCGCCAGCAGCATGAAGGACAGGGCTAACTCCTATAATTCACCCCTCCACTTT. It yields the protein CASSMKDRANSYNSPLHF.

The chain joins TRBV4-3 to TRBJ2-3; 9 bases are a match to TRBD2. The germline gives CDR1 LGHNA, CDR2 YSLEER. V lost 2 bases and J lost 1; bases outside the gene matches: 1. The CDR3 is 15 amino acids. The CDR3 bases are TGCGCCAGCAGCCAAAGCGGGGGGCGCACAGATACGCAGTATTTT. This gives the protein CASSQSGGRTDTQYF.

The rearrangement uses TRBV30 and TRBJ1-4, with TRBD1 matching 7 bases. The CDR3 covers 13 residues. Germline CDR1 GTSNPN, CDR2 SVGIG (reference sequence). With 1 base clipped from V and 8 bases from J, the junction kept 4 bases outside the gene matches. CDR3 nucleotide sequence: TGTGCCTGGAGTGGACAGGGTAGAGAAAAACTGTTTTTT. Translating gives CAWSGQGREKLFF. The full variable domain, its missing parts supplied by reference TRBV30 and TRBJ1-4, is SQTIHQWPATLVQPVGSPLSLECTVEGTSNPNLYWYRQAAGRGLQLLFYSVGIGQISSEVPQNLSASRPQDRQFILSSKKLLLSDSGFYLCAWSGQGREKLFFGSGTQLSVL.

The chain links TRBV2 to TRBJ2-3, with 9 bases that match TRBD2. This CDR3 has 16 residues. Germline CDR1 is SNHLY and CDR2 is FYNNEI. Germline trimming cut 1 base from V and 3 bases from J; bases unmatched to any gene: 5. CDR3 coding DNA: TGTGCCAGCAGTGAAGGGCGGGGGGGCGGTACAGATACGCAGTATTTT. This encodes CASSEGRGGGTDTQYF.

The V and J genes are TRBV15 and TRBJ2-1; possibly TRBD2 for D (5 bases). In germline, CDR1 is LNHNV, CDR2 YYDKDF (reference sequence). The CDR3 is 13 residues long. The ends were cut back, 3 bases at V and 6 bases at J, with 9 bases in the middle. The chain's CDR3 is CATSRGGPNEQFF. The CDR3 coding sequence is TGTGCCACCAGCAGGGGCGGGCCCAATGAGCAGTTCTTC.

The V gene is TRBV7-3, the J gene TRBJ2-1; D not certain. V gave up 5 bases and J gave up 0 bases, with 26 bases separating them. Looked up from germline, CDR1 is SGHTA and CDR2 is FQGTGA. The CDR3 extends over 20 amino acids. The CDR3 sequence: CASSLDPLRYAASSYNEQFF. CDR3 bases: TGTGCCAGCAGCCTAGACCCTCTTCGGTATGCAGCATCCTCCTACAATGAGCAGTTCTTC.

This chain joins TRBV9 and TRBJ1-4; D uncertain. The germline CDR1 and CDR2 sequences are SGDLS and YYNGEE. The CDR3 is made up of 14 amino acids. The germline V and J ends were trimmed by 3 bases and 4 bases, with 10 bases remaining between them. CDR3: CASSGDIGNEKLFF. The CDR3 bases are TGTGCCAGCAGCGGAGACATTGGTAATGAAAAACTGTTTTTT.

J is TRBJ1-1 and V is TRBV5-1, with 7 bases fitting TRBD1. V lost 3 bases, J lost 6 bases, and 8 bases stayed unmatched. The CDR3 runs to 14 residues. The V gene's germline CDR1 is SGHRS and CDR2 YFSETQ. The CDR3 DNA reads TGCGCCAGCAGCTCGCCCCACAGGGGCGCTGAAGCTTTCTTT. Translating gives CASSSPHRGAEAFF.

The CDR3 DNA reads as TGCAGCGTTGATAAAGGGGCACCAGATACGCAGTATTTT. It is translated as CSVDKGAPDTQYF. This chain connects TRBV29-1 to TRBJ2-3; the D gene is possibly TRBD1 (5 bases). Looked up from germline, CDR1 is SQVTM and CDR2 is ANQGSEA. V was clipped by 3 bases and J by 4 bases, with 11 bases between them. The length of the CDR3 is 13 residues.

This clone has only a few counts. The rearrangement links TRBV7-6 to TRBJ2-4; 12 bases are a match to TRBD1. CDR1 is SGHVS, CDR2 FNYEAQ, per germline. The junction had 4 bases not matched to a gene; V was cut back by 4 bases and J by 12 bases. CDR3 length: 13 amino acids. The CDR3 spells CASSSGQGARQYF. In DNA form, the CDR3 reads TGTGCCAGCAGCTCGGGACAGGGGGCGCGTCAGTACTTC. The complete variable domain, with remaining parts taken from reference TRBV7-6 and TRBJ2-4, reads GAGVSQSPRYKVTKRGQDVALRCDPISGHVSLYWYRQALGQGPEFLTYFNYEAQQDKSGLPNDRFSAERPEGSISTLTIQRTEQRDSAMYRCASSSGQGARQYFGAGTRLSVL.

V is TRBV9 and J is TRBJ2-7; 9 bases are shared with TRBD1. The CDR3 loop spans 15 amino acids. Germline assignment: CDR1 SGDLS and CDR2 YYNGEE. V shed 4 bases, J shed 0 bases, and the junction held 5 bases outside the gene matches. The CDR3 sequence is CASSTGGQGSYEQYF. DNA of the CDR3: TGTGCCAGCAGCACAGGGGGACAGGGCTCCTACGAGCAGTACTTC. Supplemented by reference TRBV9 and TRBJ2-7, the full variable domain reads DSGVTQTPKHLITATGQRVTLRCSPRSGDLSVYWYQQSLDQGLQFLIQYYNGEERAKGNILERFSAQQFPDLHSELNLSSLELGDSALYFCASSTGGQGSYEQYFGPGTRLTVT.

J is TRBJ2-2 and V is TRBV7-3, with D possibly matching TRBD1 (6 bases). Germline CDR1 and CDR2: SGHTA and FQGTGA. V was shortened by 4 bases and J by 4 bases, with 13 bases between the two germline ends. This CDR3 spans 15 amino acids. The CDR3 DNA sequence: TGTGCCAGCAGCTCGTCTAGAGGGGGCACCGGGGAGCTGTTTTTT. It specifies CASSSSRGGTGELFF.

The chain couples TRBV5-1 to TRBJ2-7; 7 nucleotides align to TRBD1. Trimming at V came to 3 bases and at J to 6 bases, leaving 9 bases not matched to a gene. CDR3 size: 14 residues. CDR1 and CDR2 (germline): SGHRS, YFSETQ. This CDR3 reads CASSSRDSRGEQYF. The DNA of the CDR3 is TGCGCCAGCAGCTCCCGGGACAGCCGGGGCGAGCAGTACTTC.

The chain joins TRBV15 to TRBJ2-5, with no clear D. Germline V lookup: CDR1 LNHNV, CDR2 YYDKDF (reference sequence). There are 12 residues in the CDR3. V was cut by 1 base and J by 2 bases, with 2 bases left in between. In nucleotides, the CDR3 is TGTGCCACCAGCAGAGCACAAGAGACCCAGTACTTC. Protein: CATSRAQETQYF.

The rearrangement uses TRBV9 and TRBJ1-4; D ambiguous. CDR1 and CDR2 (germline): SGDLS, YYNGEE. Trimming cost V 3 bases and J 0 bases, with 9 bases left between them. The CDR3 has 15 residues. The CDR3 protein is CASSDPSATNEKLFF. In DNA form, the CDR3 reads TGTGCCAGCAGCGACCCCAGCGCAACTAATGAAAAACTGTTTTTT. The whole variable domain, filled in from reference TRBV9 and TRBJ1-4, reads DSGVTQTPKHLITATGQRVTLRCSPRSGDLSVYWYQQSLDQGLQFLIQYYNGEERAKGNILERFSAQQFPDLHSELNLSSLELGDSALYFCASSDPSATNEKLFFGSGTQLSVL.

The genes are TRBV5-4 and TRBJ1-1; D might be TRBD1 (5 bases). The CDR3 has 14 amino acids. V lost 6 bases, J lost 5 bases, and 17 bases lay in between. The germline CDR1 and CDR2 sequences are SGHNT and YYREEE (reference sequence). The CDR3 DNA is TGTGCCAGCACCCCCGTCGGGGGAGGAACTGAAGCTTTCTTT. Its protein product is CASTPVGGGTEAFF.

V is TRBV4-1 and J is TRBJ1-1; D might be TRBD1 (5 bases). The length of the CDR3 is 14 residues. Looked up from germline, CDR1 is MGHRA and CDR2 is YSYEKL. Trimming removed 2 bases from V and 4 bases from J, with 11 bases in between. This CDR3 is CASSQQGQVTEAFF. The CDR3 bases are TGCGCCAGCAGCCAACAGGGTCAGGTCACTGAAGCTTTCTTT.